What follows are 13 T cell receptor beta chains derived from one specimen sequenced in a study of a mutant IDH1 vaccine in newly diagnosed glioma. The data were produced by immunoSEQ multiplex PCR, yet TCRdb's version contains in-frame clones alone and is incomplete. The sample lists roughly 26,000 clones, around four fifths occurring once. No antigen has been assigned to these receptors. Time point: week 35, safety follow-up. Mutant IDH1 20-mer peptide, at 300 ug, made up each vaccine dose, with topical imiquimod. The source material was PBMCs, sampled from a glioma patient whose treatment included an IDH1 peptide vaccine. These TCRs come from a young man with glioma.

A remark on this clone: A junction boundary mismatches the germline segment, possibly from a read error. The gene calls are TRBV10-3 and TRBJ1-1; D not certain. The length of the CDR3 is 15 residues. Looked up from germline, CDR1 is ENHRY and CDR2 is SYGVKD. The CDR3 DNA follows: TGTGCCATCGGTGAGTCGGGAGGGTCGGACACTGAAGCTTTCTTT. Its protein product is CAIGESGGSDTEAFF.

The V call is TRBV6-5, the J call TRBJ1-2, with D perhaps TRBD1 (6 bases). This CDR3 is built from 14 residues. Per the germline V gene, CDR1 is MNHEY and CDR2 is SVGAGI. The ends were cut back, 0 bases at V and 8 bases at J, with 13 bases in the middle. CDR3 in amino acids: CASSYSASGGGYTF. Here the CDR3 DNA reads TGTGCCAGCAGTTACTCCGCCTCTGGGGGCGGCTACACCTTC.

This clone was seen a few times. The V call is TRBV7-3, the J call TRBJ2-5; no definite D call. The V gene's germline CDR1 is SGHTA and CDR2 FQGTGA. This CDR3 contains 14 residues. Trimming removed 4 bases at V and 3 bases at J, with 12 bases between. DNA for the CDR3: TGTGCCAGCAGCTACTCTAGGCTGGAAGAGACCCAGTACTTC. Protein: CASSYSRLEETQYF.

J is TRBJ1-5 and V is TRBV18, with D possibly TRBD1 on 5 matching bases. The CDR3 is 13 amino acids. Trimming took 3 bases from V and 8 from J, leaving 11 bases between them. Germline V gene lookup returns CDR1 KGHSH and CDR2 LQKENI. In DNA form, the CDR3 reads TGTGCCAGCTCACCGGGGCCAAGCGAGCCCCAGCATTTT. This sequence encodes CASSPGPSEPQHF. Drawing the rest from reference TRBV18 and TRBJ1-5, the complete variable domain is NAGVMQNPRHLVRRRGQEARLRCSPMKGHSHVYWYRQLPEEGLKFMVYLQKENIIDESGMPKERFSAEFPKEGPSILRIQQVVRGDSAAYFCASSPGPSEPQHFGDGTRLSIL.

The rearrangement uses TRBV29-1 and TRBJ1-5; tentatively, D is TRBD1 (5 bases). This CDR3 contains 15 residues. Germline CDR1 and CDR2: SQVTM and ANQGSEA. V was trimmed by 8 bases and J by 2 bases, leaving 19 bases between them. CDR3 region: CSFSEGLLGNQPQHF. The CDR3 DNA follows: TGCAGCTTCTCCGAGGGGCTCCTTGGCAATCAGCCCCAGCATTTT. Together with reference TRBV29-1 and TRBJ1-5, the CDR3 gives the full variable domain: SAVISQKPSRDICQRGTSLTIQCQVDSQVTMMFWYRQQPGQSLTLIATANQGSEATYESGFVIDKFPISRPNLTFSTLTVSNMSPEDSSIYLCSFSEGLLGNQPQHFGDGTRLSIL.

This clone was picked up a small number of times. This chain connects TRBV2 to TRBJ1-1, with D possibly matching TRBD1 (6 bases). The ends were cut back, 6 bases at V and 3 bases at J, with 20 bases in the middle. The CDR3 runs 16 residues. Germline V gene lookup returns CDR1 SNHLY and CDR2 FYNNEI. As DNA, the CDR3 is TGTGCCAGCAGCCCGGGGCAGGGGATGGCGGACACTGAAGCTTTCTTT. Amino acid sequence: CASSPGQGMADTEAFF. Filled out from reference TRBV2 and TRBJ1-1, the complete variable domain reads EPEVTQTPSHQVTQMGQEVILRCVPISNHLYFYWYRQILGQKVEFLVSFYNNEISEKSEIFDDQFSVERPDGSNFTLKIRSTKLEDSAMYFCASSPGQGMADTEAFFGQGTRLTVV.

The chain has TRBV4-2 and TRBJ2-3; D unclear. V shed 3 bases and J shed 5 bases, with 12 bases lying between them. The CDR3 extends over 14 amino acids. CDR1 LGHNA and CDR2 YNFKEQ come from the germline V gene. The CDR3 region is CASSQGLSLDTQYF. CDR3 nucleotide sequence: TGTGCCAGCAGCCAGGGCCTCAGCCTAGATACGCAGTATTTT.

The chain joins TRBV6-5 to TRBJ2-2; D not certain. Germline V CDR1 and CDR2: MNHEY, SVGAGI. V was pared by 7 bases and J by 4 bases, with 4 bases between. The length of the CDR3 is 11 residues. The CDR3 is CASMSTGELFF. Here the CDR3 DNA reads TGTGCCAGCATGAGCACCGGGGAGCTGTTTTTT.

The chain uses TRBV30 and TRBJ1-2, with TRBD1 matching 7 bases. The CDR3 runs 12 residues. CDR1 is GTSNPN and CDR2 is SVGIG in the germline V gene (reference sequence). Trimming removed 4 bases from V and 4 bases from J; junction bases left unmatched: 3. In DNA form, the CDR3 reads TGTGCCTGGACAGGGGGAGTCTATGGCTACACCTTC. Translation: CAWTGGVYGYTF.

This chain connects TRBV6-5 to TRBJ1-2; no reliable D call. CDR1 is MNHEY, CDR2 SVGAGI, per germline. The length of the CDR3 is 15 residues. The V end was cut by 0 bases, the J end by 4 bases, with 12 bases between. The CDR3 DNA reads TGTGCCAGCAGTTACTCGGGCGGGAGCAGCTATGGCTACACCTTC. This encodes CASSYSGGSSYGYTF.

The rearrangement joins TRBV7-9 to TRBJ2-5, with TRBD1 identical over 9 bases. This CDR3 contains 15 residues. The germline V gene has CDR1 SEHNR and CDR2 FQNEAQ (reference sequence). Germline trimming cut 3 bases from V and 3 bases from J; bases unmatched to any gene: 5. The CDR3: CASSFLTGGEETQYF. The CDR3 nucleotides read TGTGCCAGCAGCTTCCTGACAGGGGGGGAAGAGACCCAGTACTTC.

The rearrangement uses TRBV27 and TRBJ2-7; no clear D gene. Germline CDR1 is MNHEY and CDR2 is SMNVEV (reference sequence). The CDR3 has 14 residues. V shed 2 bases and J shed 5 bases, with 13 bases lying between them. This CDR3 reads CASSLEVGSNEQYF. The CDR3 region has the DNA TGTGCCAGCAGTTTAGAGGTCGGATCGAACGAGCAGTACTTC.

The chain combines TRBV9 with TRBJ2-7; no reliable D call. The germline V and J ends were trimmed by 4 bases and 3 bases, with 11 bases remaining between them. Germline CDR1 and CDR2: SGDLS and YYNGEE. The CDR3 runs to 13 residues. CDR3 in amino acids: CASSPRTGYEQYF. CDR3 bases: TGTGCCAGCAGCCCCCGGACGGGCTACGAGCAGTACTTC.